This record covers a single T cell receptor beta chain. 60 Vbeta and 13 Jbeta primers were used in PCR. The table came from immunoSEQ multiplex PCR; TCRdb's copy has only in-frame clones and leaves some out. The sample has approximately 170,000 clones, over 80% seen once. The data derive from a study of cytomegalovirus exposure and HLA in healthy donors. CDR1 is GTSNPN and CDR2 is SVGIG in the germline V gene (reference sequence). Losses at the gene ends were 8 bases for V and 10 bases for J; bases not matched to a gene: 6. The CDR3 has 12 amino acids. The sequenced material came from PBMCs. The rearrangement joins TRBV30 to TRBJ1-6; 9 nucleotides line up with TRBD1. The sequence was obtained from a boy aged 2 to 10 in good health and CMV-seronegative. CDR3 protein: CAGGQGGSPLHF. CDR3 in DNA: TGTGCCGGGGGACAGGGAGGATCACCCCTCCACTTT.